These 5 T cell receptor beta chains share one sample of origin, sequenced in a study of cytomegalovirus exposure and HLA in healthy donors. The PCR used 60 Vbeta and 13 Jbeta primers. Sequenced by immunoSEQ multiplex PCR; TCRdb stores in-frame clones only, minus some. The data hold about 140,000 clones, with 68% observed a single time. The specimen sequenced was PBMCs. The receptors here all came from a young man in good health and CMV-seropositive.

This rearrangement joins TRBV4-1 to TRBJ2-6, with 7 bases matching TRBD2. The junction had 17 bases not matched to a gene; V was cut back by 2 bases and J by 4 bases. Germline assignment: CDR1 MGHRA and CDR2 YSYEKL. The CDR3 contains 20 residues. The CDR3 reads CASSQKTGGLGASGANVLTF. In DNA, the CDR3 is TGCGCCAGCAGCCAAAAAACGGGCGGACTAGGAGCCTCCGGGGCCAACGTCCTGACTTTC.

As for this clone: No conserved phenylalanine or tryptophan is present at the end of the CDR3, so a read error is the likely explanation. The DNA is omitted, as the CDR3 cannot be located on it reliably, and the CDR3 follows TCRdb's listing. The J gene is TRBJ1-2, the V gene TRBV30; the tabulated D call, TRBD1, remains unverified against the DNA. Germline CDR1 is GTSNPN and CDR2 is SVGIG (reference sequence). The CDR3 spans 12 amino acids, including both terminal residues. CDR3 sequence: CAWSEGTGVAST.

Comment on this clone: The sample holds other DNA sequences that translate to the same CDR3. This sequence joins TRBV11-3 and TRBJ1-1, with a weak D call TRBD1 (5 bases). V lost 1 base and J lost 4, with 7 bases in between. Germline V lookup: CDR1 SGHNT, CDR2 YENEEA. This CDR3 is 13 amino acids long. CDR3 in amino acids: CASSLVGGTEAFF. The CDR3 nucleotides read TGTGCCAGCAGCTTAGTCGGGGGCACTGAAGCTTTCTTT.

The rearrangement links TRBV4-2 to TRBJ2-7; D is perhaps TRBD1 (6 bases). Trimming took off 2 bases at V and 0 bases at J, with 14 bases between the two ends. The germline gives CDR1 LGHNA, CDR2 YNFKEQ. There are 16 residues in the CDR3. The CDR3 spells CASSQQRDIRSYEQYF. The DNA for the CDR3 is TGTGCCAGCAGCCAACAAAGGGACATCCGCTCCTACGAGCAGTACTTC.

This chain uses TRBV7-9 with TRBJ2-2; D remains unclear. The CDR3 is 13 residues long. In germline, CDR1 is SEHNR, CDR2 FQNEAQ (reference sequence). V gave up 5 bases and J gave up 4 bases, with 8 bases separating them. CDR3 residues: CASSPVSTGELFF. The CDR3 DNA reads TGTGCCAGCAGCCCGGTCTCCACCGGGGAGCTGTTTTTT. The complete variable domain, with remaining parts taken from reference TRBV7-9 and TRBJ2-2, reads DTGVSQNPRHKITKRGQNVTFRCDPISEHNRLYWYRQTLGQGPEFLTYFQNEAQLEKSRLLSDRFSAERPKGSFSTLEIQRTEQGDSAMYLCASSPVSTGELFFGEGSRLTVL.